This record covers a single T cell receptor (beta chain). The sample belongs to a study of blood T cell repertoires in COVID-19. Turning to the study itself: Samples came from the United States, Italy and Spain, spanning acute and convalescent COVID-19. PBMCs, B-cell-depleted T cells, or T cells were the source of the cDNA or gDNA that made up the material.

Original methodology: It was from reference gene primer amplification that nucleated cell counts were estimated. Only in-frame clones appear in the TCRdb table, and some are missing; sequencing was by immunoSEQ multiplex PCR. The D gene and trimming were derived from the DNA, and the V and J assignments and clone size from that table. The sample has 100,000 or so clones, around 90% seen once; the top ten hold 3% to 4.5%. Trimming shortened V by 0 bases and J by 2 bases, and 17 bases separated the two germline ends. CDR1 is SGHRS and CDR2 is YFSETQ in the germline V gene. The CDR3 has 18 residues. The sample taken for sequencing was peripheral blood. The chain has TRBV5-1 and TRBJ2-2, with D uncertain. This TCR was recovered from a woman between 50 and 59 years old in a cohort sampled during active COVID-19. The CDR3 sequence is CASSLGLSAEPNTGELFF. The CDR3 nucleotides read TGCGCCAGCAGCTTGGGGCTTAGTGCGGAACCCAACACCGGGGAGCTGTTTTTT.